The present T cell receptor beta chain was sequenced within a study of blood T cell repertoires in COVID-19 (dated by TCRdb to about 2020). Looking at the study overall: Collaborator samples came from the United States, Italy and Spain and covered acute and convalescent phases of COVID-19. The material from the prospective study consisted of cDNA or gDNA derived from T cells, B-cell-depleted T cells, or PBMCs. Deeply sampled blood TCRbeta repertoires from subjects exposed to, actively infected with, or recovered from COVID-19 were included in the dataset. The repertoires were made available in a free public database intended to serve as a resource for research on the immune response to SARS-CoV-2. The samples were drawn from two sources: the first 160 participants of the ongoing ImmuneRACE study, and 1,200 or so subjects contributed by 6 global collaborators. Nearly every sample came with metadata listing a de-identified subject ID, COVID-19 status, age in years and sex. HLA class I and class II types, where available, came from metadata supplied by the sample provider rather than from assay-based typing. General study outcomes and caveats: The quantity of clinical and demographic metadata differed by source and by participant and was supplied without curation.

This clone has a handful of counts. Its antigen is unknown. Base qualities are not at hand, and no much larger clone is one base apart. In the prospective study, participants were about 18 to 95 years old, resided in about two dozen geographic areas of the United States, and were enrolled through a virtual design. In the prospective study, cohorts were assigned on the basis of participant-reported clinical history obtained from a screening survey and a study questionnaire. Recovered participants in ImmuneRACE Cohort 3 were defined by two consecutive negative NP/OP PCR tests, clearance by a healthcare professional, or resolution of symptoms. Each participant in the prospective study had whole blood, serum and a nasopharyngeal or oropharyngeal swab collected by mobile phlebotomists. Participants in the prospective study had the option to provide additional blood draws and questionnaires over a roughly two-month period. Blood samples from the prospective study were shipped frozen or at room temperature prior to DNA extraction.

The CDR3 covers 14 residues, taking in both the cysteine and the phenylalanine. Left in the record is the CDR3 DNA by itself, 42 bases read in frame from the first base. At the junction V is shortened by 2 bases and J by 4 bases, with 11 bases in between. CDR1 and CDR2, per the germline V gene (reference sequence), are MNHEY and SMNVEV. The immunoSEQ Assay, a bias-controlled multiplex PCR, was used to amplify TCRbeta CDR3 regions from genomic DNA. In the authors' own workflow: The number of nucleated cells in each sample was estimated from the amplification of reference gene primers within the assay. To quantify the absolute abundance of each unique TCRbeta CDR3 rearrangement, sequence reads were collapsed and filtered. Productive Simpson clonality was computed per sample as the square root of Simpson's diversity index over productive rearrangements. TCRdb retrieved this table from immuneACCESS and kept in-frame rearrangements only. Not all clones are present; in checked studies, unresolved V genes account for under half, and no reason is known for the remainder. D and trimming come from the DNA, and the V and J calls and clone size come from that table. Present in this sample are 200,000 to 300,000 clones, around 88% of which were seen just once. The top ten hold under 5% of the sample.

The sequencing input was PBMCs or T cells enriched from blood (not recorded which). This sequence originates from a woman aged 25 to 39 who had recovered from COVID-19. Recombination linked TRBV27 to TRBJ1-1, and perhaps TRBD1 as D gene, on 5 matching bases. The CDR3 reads CASSLVTAATEAFF. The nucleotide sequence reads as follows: TGTGCCAGCAGTTTAGTGACAGCAGCCACTGAAGCTTTCTTT.